This T cell receptor beta chain was obtained from a study of blood T cells in healthy people across ages (dated by TCRdb to between 2015 and 2017). Background on the whole study: In model experiments, roughly one uniquely barcoded TCR beta cDNA molecule per two T cells was captured by template switching. To track age-related changes in TCR beta repertoire diversity, the study relied on deep sequencing normalized with unique cDNA molecular identifiers. Four age groups were formed from the donors: young (average approximately 15 years), middle-aged (approximately 39), aged (about 62) and long-lived (roughly 81). To avoid experimental bias, donors of different ages were randomly spread across the sequencing lanes. For two donors (one aged 18 to 29 and one aged 80 or older), the study analyzed two additional independent replicas of 1 million unique cDNA reads from the same blood draw. What the authors observed across the whole study: Donor CMV infection status was unknown, potentially confounding age-related changes in expanded clonotypes. Compared with the aged group, the long-lived group had more naive CD4+ T cells, fewer expanded clones and increased TCR diversity, suggesting age selection. Conclusive comparison of naive and antigen-experienced compartments was prevented by the profiling of bulk unsorted PBMCs. As age increased, observed TCR beta diversity per million T cells dropped in a roughly linear way, and a significant reduction was already evident by age around 41. The percentage of naive T cells measured by flow cytometry correlated strongly with observed TCR beta diversity. Estimates of total diversity based on one million sequenced T cells were regarded as lower bounds and as underestimates.

Systemically healthy Caucasian individuals from Russia, around 38 in total and aged about 6 to 95 years, were included as donors. Approximately 11 milliliters of peripheral blood were drawn from each donor into EDTA-treated Vacutainer tubes. Ficoll-Paque density-gradient centrifugation was used to isolate PBMCs, with at least 7 million per sample. Trizol reagent was used to extract total RNA from the PBMCs, yielding at least 5 micrograms per sample. For every donor, an aliquot of PBMCs went through flow cytometry to measure the percentages of naive CD45RAhigh/CD27high T cells. About this clonotype itself: The target of this receptor is not known. No quality values exist for individual bases; no much larger clone is one base distant.

Preparation of the library involved 5' RACE. The sequencer was an Illumina HiSeq 2500. A second PCR of 7 to 11 cycles was performed with a sample-barcoded 5' primer and a J-beta primer mix. A template-switch 5' adaptor carrying 12 random nucleotides introduced a unique molecular identifier onto each TCR beta cDNA molecule. At least 2.5 million CDR3-containing paired-end reads were obtained from each sample. First-strand cDNA synthesis was performed from all RNA using the Mint cDNA synthesis kit, with priming by a TRBC-specific oligonucleotide. All cDNA was treated with uracil-DNA glycosylase and then went through a first 18-cycle PCR with the universal primers M1SS and BC2_uni_R. For the original study's pipeline: For normalization, 1 million high-quality reads were randomly selected from each sample, with every read carrying a distinct molecular identifier. Reads with shared molecular identifiers were discarded instead of being binned into consensus sequences. MiTCR, with a Q25 quality threshold and the strictest error-elimination algorithm, was used for CDR3 identification, clonotype clustering and error correction. A nonparametric unseen species model using Euler transformation provided a lower-bound estimate of total TCR beta diversity. The public reads were reprocessed in TCRdb via fastp at Q25 and MiXCR, keeping in-frame beta chains. When rows share a CDR3 protein, they turn into one entry using the most common DNA and genes. TCRdb's processing, not the authors' own work, is the source of the V and J calls. For this sample the table gives fewer than 1.5 million distinct CDR3 sequences, of which approximately 40% were detected only once. The ten largest clones represent 7% to 9% of the sample.

The sample taken for sequencing was blood. This receptor was identified in a woman younger than 30 in good health.

CDR3 protein: CASSGKRDPTYEQYF. In nucleotide form, the sequence is TGTGCCAGCAGCGGCAAACGGGACCCAACCTACGAGCAGTACTTC. This chain joins TRBV9 to TRBJ2-7, with a tentative D call of TRBD1 or TRBD2, each matching 5 bases. The CDR3 numbers 15 residues from cysteine through phenylalanine. The only DNA kept is the CDR3, 45 bases in frame from the first base. CDR1 and CDR2, looked up from the germline V gene, are SGDLS and YYNGEE. V drops 3 bases and J drops 2 bases, leaving 15 bases in between.